The 2 T cell receptor beta chains presented below share a single source sample, sequenced in a study of blood T cell repertoires in COVID-19. Method: immunoSEQ multiplex PCR; TCRdb's copy keeps in-frame clones and lacks some. The sample shows hundreds of thousands of clones, around 89% of them seen only once. Sample: PBMCs or T cells enriched from blood (not recorded which). The receptors derive from a woman between 18 and 30 years old with acute COVID-19.

This sequence joins TRBV30 and TRBJ1-3; no firm D call. CDR1 and CDR2 (germline): GTSNPN, SVGIG (reference sequence). The CDR3 sequence is 16 residues long. V was pared by 1 base and J by 0 bases, with 13 bases between. CDR3 residues: CAWSARRTNSGNTIYF. The CDR3 DNA reads TGTGCCTGGAGTGCCCGCAGGACTAACTCTGGAAACACCATATATTTT.

This clone showed up just once. The chain couples TRBV29-1 to TRBJ2-5; 9 bases are a match to TRBD2. Germline V gene data show CDR1 as SQVTM and CDR2 as ANQGSEA. The CDR3 covers 13 residues. With 6 bases clipped from V and 4 bases from J, the junction kept 6 bases outside the gene matches. CDR3 DNA sequence: TGCAGCGTGGGACTAGCCGGGGGAGAGACCCAGTACTTC. Amino acid sequence: CSVGLAGGETQYF.